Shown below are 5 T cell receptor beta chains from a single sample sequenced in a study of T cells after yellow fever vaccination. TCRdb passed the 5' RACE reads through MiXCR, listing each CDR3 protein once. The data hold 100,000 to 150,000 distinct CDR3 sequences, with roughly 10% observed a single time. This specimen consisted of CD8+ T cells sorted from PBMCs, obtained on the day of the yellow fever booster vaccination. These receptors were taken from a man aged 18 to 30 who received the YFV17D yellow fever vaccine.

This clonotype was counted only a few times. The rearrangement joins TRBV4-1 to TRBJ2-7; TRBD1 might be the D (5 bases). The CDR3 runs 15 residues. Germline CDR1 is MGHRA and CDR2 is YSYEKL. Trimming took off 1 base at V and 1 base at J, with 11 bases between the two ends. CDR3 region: CASSQVAQGSYEQYF. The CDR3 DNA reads TGCGCCAGCAGCCAAGTAGCCCAGGGATCCTACGAGCAGTACTTC.

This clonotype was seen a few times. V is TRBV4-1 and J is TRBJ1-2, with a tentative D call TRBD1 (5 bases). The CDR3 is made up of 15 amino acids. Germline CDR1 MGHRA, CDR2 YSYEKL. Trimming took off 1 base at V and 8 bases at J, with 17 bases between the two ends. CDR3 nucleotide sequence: TGCGCCAGCAGCCAAGTCGCCAGGGATATAGAAGGCTACACCTTC. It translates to CASSQVARDIEGYTF.

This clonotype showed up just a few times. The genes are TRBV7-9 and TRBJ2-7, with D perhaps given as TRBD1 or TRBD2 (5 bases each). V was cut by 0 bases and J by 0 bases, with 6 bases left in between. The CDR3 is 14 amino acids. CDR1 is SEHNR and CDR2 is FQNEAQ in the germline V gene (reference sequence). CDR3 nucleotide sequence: TGTGCCAGCAGCTTAGCAGGGACCTCCTACGAGCAGTACGTC. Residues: CASSLAGTSYEQYV.

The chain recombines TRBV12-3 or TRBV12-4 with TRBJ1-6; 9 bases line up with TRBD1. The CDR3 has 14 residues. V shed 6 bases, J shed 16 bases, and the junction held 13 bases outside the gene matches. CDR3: CASSHRGDRAKLHF. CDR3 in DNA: TGTGCCAGCAGCCATCGGGGGGACAGGGCGAAACTCCACTTT.

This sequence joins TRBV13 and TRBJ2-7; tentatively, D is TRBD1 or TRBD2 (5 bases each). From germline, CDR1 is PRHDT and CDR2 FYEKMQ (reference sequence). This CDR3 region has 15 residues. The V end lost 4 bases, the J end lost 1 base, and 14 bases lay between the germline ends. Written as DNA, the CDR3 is TGTGCCAGCAGCTCGGGAACAGGTGTTTCCTACGAGCAGTACTTC. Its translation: CASSSGTGVSYEQYF.